This T cell receptor beta chain appears in the sequencing data of a study of blood T cell repertoires in COVID-19. Turning to the study itself: Sources were T cells, B-cell-depleted T cells, or PBMCs; the material itself was cDNA or gDNA.

Authors' analysis steps: Amplification from reference gene primers served as the basis for estimated nucleated cell counts. The repertoire was sequenced with immunoSEQ multiplex PCR; TCRdb's copy has only in-frame clones and lacks some. Clonal size and the V and J genes are those of that table, whereas D and trimming came from the DNA. The sample holds some 16,000 clones, about 85% seen once. This CDR3 has 14 amino acids. Germline V lookup: CDR1 LNHDA, CDR2 SQIVND (reference sequence). Trimming shortened V by 5 bases and J by 1 base, and 11 bases separated the two germline ends. The sample taken for sequencing was peripheral blood. This sequence originates from a man in his fifties or sixties with acute or convalescent COVID-19. This chain joins TRBV19 and TRBJ1-2; no firm D call. The CDR3 DNA reads TGTGCCAGTAGTGCATCAACAGTTAACTATGGCTACACCTTC. Residues: CASSASTVNYGYTF.